This T cell receptor (beta chain) was documented in a study of Ad26.COV2.S vaccination and SARS-CoV-2 variants. Study in general: Enrolled in COV1001, the donor was in the Ad26.COV2.S trial arm, which received the vaccine. Dosing was one shot or two shots 56 days apart.

The method was immunoSEQ multiplex PCR; TCRdb's version includes in-frame clones alone and lacks a portion of them. The sample has about 460,000 clones; roughly 87% are singletons. Treatment given: roughly 20 received Ad26.COV2.S at low or high dose, single or two shots; roughly five received placebo; per-sample allocation not given. At day 63 after the first vaccine or placebo injection, samples were drawn. As its vector, the vaccine had Ad26, which expressed Wuhan-strain SARS-CoV-2 spike. Per the germline V gene, CDR1 is LNHNV and CDR2 is YYDKDF (reference sequence). This CDR3 has 14 residues. Trimming at V came to 0 bases and at J to 8 bases, leaving 5 bases not matched to a gene.

The sequencing here drew on peripheral blood, taken in a trial of Ad26.COV2.S vaccine versus placebo. This TCR was sampled from a person aged 18-65 years who received the Ad26.COV2.S COVID-19 vaccine or a placebo. The V and J genes are TRBV15 and TRBJ2-3, with 7 bases that match TRBD1. CDR3 sequence (DNA): TGTGCCACCAGCAGAGATGGGGACAGCCCTACGCAGTATTTT. This encodes CATSRDGDSPTQYF.